Included here is one T cell receptor beta chain sequence, with context. Its antigen remains unidentified. The record has no base qualities; no much larger clone is one base away. V sheds 0 bases and J sheds 4 bases, leaving 12 bases between their ends. The germline V gene sets CDR1 to SNHLY and CDR2 to FYNNEI. The CDR3 spans 15 residues, from the cysteine through the phenylalanine. Solely the CDR3 DNA is kept, with 45 bases framed from the first base. Each collaborating institution followed its own protocols to collect whole blood in K2EDTA tubes. For TCRbeta analysis, collaborators shipped samples as frozen whole blood, isolated PBMCs, or DNA extracted from either of those sample types. The data were taken from a study of blood T cell repertoires in COVID-19 (dated by TCRdb to the early 2020s). For context, the study as a whole: Samples covering the acute and convalescent phases of COVID-19 were provided by collaborators in the United States, Italy and Spain. The sample metadata nearly always contained a de-identified subject ID, COVID-19 status, age in years and sex. Subjects who had been exposed to COVID-19, were actively infected with it, or had recovered from it provided the deeply sampled blood TCRbeta repertoires that made up the dataset. The prospective study material was composed of cDNA or gDNA derived from T cells, B-cell-depleted T cells, or PBMCs. The samples were drawn from the first 160 participants of the ongoing ImmuneRACE study and from some 1,300 subjects provided by 6 global collaborators. The repertoires were released in a freely available public database intended as a resource for research on the immune response to SARS-CoV-2. Where available, HLA class I and class II types were obtained from metadata supplied by the sample provider rather than from assay-based typing. General conclusions and limits of the study: How much clinical and demographic metadata was included differed by source and by participant, and the metadata was provided uncurated.

TCRbeta CDR3 regions were amplified from genomic DNA by means of the immunoSEQ Assay, a bias-controlled multiplex PCR. On the study's bioinformatics: Within the assay, amplification of reference gene primers was used to estimate how many nucleated cells each sample contained. To quantify the absolute abundance of each unique TCRbeta CDR3 rearrangement, sequence reads were collapsed and filtered. For each sample, productive Simpson clonality was calculated as the square root of Simpson's diversity index over productive rearrangements. The clones in this table, taken by TCRdb from immuneACCESS, are in-frame only. Not every clone is retained; where verified, under half of the shortfall comes from an unresolved V gene, and the cause of the rest is unknown. The DNA gave D and trimming, while V, J and clone size come from that table. Here the sample has 150,000 to 200,000 clones; about 80% occur a single time. The ten largest clones represent approximately 21% of the sample.

The source material was peripheral blood. The sequence was collected from a woman of 80 years or more with acute or convalescent COVID-19. The rearrangement combines TRBV2 with TRBJ1-2; TRBD1 is a weak D gene call, 6 bases matching. The DNA is TGTGCCAGCAGTGAAGCGCGGGGGGCGGGCTATGGCTACACCTTC. This translates into CASSEARGAGYGYTF.